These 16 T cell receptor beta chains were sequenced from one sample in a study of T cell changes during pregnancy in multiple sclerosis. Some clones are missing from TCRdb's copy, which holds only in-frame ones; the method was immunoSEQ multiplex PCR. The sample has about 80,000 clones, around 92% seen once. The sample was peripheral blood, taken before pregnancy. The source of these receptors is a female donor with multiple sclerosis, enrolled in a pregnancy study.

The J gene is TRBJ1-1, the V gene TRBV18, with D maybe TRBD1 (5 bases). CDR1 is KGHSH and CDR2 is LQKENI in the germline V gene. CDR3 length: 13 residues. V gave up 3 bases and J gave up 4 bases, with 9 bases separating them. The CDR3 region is CASSPPGVTEAFF. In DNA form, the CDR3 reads TGTGCCAGCTCACCGCCGGGGGTCACTGAAGCTTTCTTT.

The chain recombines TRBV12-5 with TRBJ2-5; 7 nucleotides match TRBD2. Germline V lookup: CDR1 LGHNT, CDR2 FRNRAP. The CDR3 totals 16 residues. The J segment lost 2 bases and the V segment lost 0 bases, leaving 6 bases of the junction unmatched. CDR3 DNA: TGTGCTAGTGGTTTGGTATTTGCGGGGGTTCAAGAGACCCAGTACTTC. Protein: CASGLVFAGVQETQYF.

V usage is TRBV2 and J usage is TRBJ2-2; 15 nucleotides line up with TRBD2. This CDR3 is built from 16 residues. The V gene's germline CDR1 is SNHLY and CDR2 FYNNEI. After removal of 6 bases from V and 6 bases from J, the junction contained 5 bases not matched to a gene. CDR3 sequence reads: CASRRTSGGGPGELFF. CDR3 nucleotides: TGTGCCAGCAGGCGGACTAGCGGGGGGGGTCCCGGGGAGCTGTTTTTT.

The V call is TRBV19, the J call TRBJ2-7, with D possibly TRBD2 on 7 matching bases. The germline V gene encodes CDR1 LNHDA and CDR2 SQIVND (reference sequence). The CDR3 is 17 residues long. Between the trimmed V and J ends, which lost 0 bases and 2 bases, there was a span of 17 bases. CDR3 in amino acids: CASSIDLRGGYPYEQYF. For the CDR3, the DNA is TGTGCCAGTAGTATAGATCTGAGGGGGGGTTACCCCTACGAGCAGTACTTC.

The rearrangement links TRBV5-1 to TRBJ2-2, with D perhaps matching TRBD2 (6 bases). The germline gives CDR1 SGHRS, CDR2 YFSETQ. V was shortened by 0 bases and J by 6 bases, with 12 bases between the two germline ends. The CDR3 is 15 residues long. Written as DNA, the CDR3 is TGCGCCAGCAGCTTGGCAGCGGGTGCCGCCGGGGAGCTGTTTTTT. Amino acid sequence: CASSLAAGAAGELFF.

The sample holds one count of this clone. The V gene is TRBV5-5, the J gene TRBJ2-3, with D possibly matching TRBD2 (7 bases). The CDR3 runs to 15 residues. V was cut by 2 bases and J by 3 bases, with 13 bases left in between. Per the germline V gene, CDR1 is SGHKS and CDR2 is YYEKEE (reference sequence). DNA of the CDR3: TGTGCCAGCAGCTTACCGGGGGGCTGGACAGATACGCAGTATTTT. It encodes CASSLPGGWTDTQYF. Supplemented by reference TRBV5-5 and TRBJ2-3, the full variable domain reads DAGVTQSPTHLIKTRGQQVTLRCSPISGHKSVSWYQQVLGQGPQFIFQYYEKEERGRGNFPDRFSARQFPNYSSELNVNALLLGDSALYLCASSLPGGWTDTQYFGPGTRLTVL.

For the CDR3, the DNA is TGTGCCAGCAGCTTAATAGCGGGGGCGGGGGAGACCCAGTACTTC. Protein product: CASSLIAGAGETQYF. V gene TRBV7-3 combines with J gene TRBJ2-5; 9 bases align to TRBD2. Trimming at V came to 1 base and at J to 5 bases, leaving 5 bases not matched to a gene. The germline CDR1 and CDR2 sequences are SGHTA and FQGTGA. CDR3 length: 15 residues.

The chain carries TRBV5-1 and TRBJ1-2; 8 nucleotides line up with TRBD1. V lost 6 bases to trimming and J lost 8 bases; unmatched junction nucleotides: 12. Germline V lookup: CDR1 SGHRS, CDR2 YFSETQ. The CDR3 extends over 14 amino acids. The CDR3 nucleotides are TGCGCCAGCACCTCAACTCAGGGGGCAGGGGGCTACACCTTC. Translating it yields CASTSTQGAGGYTF. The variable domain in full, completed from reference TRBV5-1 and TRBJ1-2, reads KAGVTQTPRYLIKTRGQQVTLSCSPISGHRSVSWYQQTPGQGLQFLFEYFSETQRNKGNFPGRFSGRQFSNSRSEMNVSTLELGDSALYLCASTSTQGAGGYTFGSGTRLTVV.

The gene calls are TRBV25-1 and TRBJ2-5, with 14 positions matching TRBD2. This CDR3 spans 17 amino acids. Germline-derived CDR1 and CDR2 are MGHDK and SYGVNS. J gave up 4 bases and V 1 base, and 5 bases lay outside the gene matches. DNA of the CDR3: TGTGCCAGCAGTGAATTGACTAGCGGGGGGGCTCCAGAGACCCAGTACTTC. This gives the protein CASSELTSGGAPETQYF.

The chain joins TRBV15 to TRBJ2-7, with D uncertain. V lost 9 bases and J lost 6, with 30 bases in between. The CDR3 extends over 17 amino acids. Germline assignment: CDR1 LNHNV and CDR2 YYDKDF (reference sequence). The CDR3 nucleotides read TGTGCCACGCAACCCCGTACTGTCGCCACCGGTAATGGCGAGCAGTACTTC. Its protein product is CATQPRTVATGNGEQYF. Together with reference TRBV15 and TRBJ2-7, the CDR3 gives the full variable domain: DAMVIQNPRYQVTQFGKPVTLSCSQTLNHNVMYWYQQKSSQAPKLLFHYYDKDFNNEADTPDNFQSRRPNTSFCFLDIRSPGLGDTAMYLCATQPRTVATGNGEQYFGPGTRLTVT.

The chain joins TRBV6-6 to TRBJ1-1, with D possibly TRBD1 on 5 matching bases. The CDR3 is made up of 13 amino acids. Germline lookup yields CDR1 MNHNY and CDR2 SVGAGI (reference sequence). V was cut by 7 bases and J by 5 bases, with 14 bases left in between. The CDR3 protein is CASIGSAGTEAFF. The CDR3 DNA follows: TGTGCCAGCATCGGGAGCGCAGGGACTGAAGCTTTCTTT.

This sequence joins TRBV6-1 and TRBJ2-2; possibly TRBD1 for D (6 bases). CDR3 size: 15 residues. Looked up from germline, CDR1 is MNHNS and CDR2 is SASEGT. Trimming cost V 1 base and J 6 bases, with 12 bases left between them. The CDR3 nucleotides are TGTGCCAGCAGTGAAGGAACAGGGCTGCCCGGGGAGCTGTTTTTT. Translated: CASSEGTGLPGELFF.

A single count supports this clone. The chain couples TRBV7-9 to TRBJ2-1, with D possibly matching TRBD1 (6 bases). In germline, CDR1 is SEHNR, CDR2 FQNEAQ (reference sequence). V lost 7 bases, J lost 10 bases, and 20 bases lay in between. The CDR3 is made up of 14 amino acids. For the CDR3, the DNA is TGTGCCAGCACCAAAACCTACAGGGATTGGGAGCAGTTCTTC. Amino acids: CASTKTYRDWEQFF. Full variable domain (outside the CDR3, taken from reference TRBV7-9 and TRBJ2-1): DTGVSQNPRHKITKRGQNVTFRCDPISEHNRLYWYRQTLGQGPEFLTYFQNEAQLEKSRLLSDRFSAERPKGSFSTLEIQRTEQGDSAMYLCASTKTYRDWEQFFGPGTRLTVL.

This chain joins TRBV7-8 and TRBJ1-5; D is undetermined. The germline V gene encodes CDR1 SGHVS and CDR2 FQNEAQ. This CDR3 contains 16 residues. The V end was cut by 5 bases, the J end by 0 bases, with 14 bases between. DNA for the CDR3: TGTGCCAGCAGCCCGATCGACGGACTTAGCAATCAGCCCCAGCATTTT. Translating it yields CASSPIDGLSNQPQHF.

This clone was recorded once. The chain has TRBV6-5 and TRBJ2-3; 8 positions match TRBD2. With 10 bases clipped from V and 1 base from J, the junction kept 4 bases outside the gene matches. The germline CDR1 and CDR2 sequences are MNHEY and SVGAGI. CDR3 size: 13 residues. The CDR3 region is CAISGGGTDTQYF. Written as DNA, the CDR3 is TGTGCCATATCCGGGGGGGGCACAGATACGCAGTATTTT.

The chain's CDR3 is CASSPNQKPGELFF. The DNA of the CDR3 is TGTGCCAGCTCACCAAACCAGAAACCCGGGGAGCTGTTTTTT. This rearrangement joins TRBV18 to TRBJ2-2, with D hard to call. Germline assignment: CDR1 KGHSH and CDR2 LQKENI. Trimming pared 2 bases from V and 6 bases from J, leaving 10 bases between. The CDR3 is made up of 14 amino acids.